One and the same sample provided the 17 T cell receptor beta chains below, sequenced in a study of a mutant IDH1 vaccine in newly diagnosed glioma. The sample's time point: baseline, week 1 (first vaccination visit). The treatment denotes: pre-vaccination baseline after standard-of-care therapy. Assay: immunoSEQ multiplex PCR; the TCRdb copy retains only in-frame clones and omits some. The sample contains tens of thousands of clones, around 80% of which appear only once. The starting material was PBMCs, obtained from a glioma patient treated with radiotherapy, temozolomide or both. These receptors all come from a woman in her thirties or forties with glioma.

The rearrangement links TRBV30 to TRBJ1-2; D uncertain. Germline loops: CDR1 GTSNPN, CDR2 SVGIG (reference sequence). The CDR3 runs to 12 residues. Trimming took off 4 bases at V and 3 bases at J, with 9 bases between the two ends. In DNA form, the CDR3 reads TGTGCCTGGATGGGGTTGGACTATGGCTACACCTTC. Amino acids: CAWMGLDYGYTF.

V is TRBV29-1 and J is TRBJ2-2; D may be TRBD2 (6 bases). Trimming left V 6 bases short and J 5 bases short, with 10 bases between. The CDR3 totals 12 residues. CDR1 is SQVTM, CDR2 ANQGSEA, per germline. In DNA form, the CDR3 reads TGCAGCGTGACCCGGGAGACCGGGGAGCTGTTTTTT. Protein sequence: CSVTRETGELFF.

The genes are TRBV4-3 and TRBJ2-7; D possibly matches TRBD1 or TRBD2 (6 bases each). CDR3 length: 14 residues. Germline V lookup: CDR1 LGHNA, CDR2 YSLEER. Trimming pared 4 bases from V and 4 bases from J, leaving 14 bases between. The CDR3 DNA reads TGCGCCAGCAGCCGGGCCGGGGGCGAGTACGAGCAGTACTTC. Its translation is CASSRAGGEYEQYF.

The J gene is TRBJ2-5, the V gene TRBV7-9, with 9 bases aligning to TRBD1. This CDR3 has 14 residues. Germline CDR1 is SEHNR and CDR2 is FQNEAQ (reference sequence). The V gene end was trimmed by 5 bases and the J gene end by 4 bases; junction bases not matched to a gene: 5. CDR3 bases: TGTGCCAGCAGCCCAACAGGGGGCGGAGAGACCCAGTACTTC. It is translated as CASSPTGGGETQYF.

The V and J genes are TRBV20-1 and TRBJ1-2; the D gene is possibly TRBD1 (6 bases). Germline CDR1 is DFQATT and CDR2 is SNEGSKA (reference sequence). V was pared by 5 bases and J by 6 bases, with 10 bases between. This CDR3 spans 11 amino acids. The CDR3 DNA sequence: TGCAGTGCTCAACAGGGCGATGGCTACACCTTC. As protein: CSAQQGDGYTF.

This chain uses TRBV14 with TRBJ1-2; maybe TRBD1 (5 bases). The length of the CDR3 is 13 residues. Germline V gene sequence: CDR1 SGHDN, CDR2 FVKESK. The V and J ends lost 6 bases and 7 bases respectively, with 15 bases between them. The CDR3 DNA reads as TGTGCCAGCAGTCGTCGGGGGTCTCTTGGCTACACCTTC. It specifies CASSRRGSLGYTF.

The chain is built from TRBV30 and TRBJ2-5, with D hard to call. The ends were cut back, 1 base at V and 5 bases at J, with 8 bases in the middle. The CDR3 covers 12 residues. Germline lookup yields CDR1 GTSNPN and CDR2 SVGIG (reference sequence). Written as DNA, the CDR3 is TGTGCCTGGAGTGCGTCGAGGGAGACCCAGTACTTC. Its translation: CAWSASRETQYF.

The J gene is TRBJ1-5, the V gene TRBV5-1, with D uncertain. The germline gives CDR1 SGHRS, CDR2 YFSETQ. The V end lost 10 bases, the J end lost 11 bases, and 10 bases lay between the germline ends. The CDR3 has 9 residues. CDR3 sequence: CALPQSQHF. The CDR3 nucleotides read TGCGCCCTCCCGCAGTCCCAGCATTTT.

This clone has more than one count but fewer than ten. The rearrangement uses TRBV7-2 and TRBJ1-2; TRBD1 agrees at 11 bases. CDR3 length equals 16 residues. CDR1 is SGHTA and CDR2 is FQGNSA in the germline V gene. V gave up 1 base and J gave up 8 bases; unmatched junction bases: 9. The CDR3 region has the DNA TGTGCCAGCAGCTTAGATGGGACAGGGGGAAATCGAGGCTACACCTTC. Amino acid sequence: CASSLDGTGGNRGYTF.

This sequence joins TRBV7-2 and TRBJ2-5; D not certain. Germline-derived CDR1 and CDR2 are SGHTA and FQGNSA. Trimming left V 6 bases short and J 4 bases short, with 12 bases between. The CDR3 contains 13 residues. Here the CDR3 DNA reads TGTGCCAGCAGTTCTCACCAGATAGAGACCCAGTACTTC. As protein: CASSSHQIETQYF.

CDR3 DNA: TGTGCCAGCAGCCAAACAGGGGTGGGTGAAAAACTGTTTTTT. This codes for CASSQTGVGEKLFF. V usage is TRBV14 and J usage is TRBJ1-4; TRBD1 agrees at 7 bases. V was clipped by 2 bases and J by 7 bases; unmatched bases: 4. CDR3 length equals 14 residues. Germline V gives CDR1 SGHDN, CDR2 FVKESK.

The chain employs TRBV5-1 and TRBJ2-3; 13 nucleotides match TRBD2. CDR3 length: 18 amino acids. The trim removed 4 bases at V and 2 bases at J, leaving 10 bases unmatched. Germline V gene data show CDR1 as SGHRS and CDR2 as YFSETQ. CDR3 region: CASSLGELAGGITDTQYF. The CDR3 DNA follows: TGCGCCAGCAGCCTCGGGGAACTAGCGGGGGGGATCACAGATACGCAGTATTTT.

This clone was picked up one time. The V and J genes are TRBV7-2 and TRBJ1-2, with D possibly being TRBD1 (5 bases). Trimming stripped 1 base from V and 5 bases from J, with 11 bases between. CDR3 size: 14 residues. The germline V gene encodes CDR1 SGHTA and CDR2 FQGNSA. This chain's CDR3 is CASSLDGGLYGYTF. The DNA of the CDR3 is TGTGCCAGCAGCTTAGACGGGGGGTTATATGGCTACACCTTC. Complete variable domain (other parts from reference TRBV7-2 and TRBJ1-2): GAGVSQSPSNKVTEKGKDVELRCDPISGHTALYWYRQSLGQGLEFLIYFQGNSAPDKSGLPSDRFSAERTGGSVSTLTIQRTQQEDSAVYLCASSLDGGLYGYTFGSGTRLTVV.

CDR3 amino acids: CASSEWRAAEQFF. The CDR3 DNA reads as TGCGCCAGCAGTGAGTGGAGGGCGGCTGAGCAGTTCTTC. The genes are TRBV10-1 and TRBJ2-1, with D possibly TRBD2 on 6 matching bases. The CDR3 loop spans 13 amino acids. The V and J ends lost 1 base and 9 bases respectively, with 10 bases between them. From germline, CDR1 is WNHNN and CDR2 SYGVQD (reference sequence).

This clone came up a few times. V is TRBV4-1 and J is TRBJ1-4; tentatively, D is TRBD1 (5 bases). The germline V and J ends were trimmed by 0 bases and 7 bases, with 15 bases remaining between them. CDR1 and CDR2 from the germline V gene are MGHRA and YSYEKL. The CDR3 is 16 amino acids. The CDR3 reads CASSQDTGAEGEKLFF. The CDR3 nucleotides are TGCGCCAGCAGCCAAGATACCGGGGCAGAGGGTGAAAAACTGTTTTTT.

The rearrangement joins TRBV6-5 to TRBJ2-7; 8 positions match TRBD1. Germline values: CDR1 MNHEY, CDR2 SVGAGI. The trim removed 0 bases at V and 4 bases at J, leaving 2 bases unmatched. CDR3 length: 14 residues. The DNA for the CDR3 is TGTGCCAGCAGTTACTCCAGGGGGCGGTACGAGCAGTACTTC. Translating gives CASSYSRGRYEQYF.

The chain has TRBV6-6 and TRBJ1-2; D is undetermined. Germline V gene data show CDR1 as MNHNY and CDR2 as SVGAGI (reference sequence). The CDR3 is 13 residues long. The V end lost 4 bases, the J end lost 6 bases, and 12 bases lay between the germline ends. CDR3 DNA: TGTGCCAGCAGTTTGTTACAGAGCGATGGCTACACCTTC. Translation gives CASSLLQSDGYTF.